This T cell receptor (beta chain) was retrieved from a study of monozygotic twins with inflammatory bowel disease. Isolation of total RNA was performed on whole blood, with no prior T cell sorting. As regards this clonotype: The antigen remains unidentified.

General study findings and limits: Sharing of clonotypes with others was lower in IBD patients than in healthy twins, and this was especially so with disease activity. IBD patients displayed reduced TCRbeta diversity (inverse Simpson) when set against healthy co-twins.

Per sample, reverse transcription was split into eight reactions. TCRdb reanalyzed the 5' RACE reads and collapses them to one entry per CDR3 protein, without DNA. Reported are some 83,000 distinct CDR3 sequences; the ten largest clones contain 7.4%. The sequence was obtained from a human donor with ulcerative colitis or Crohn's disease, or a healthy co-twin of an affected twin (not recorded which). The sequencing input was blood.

The CDR3 loop is CASSSGGSETQYF. The chain links TRBV7-3 to TRBJ2-5; TCRdb gives TRBD2 as the D gene, but with no DNA this cannot be confirmed. Germline V gene data show CDR1 as SGHTA and CDR2 as FQGTGA. The length of the CDR3 is 13 residues.